The TCR beta chain under discussion was sequenced for a study of graft-versus-host responses after intestinal transplantation. The CDR3 is 14 amino acids. The germline gives CDR1 SNHLY, CDR2 FYNNEI. Deletions cut 5 bases from V and 1 base from J, with 11 bases between. Generated by immunoSEQ multiplex PCR, the TCRdb table keeps only in-frame clones and is missing some. The table lists about 61,000 clones, around 93% of them singletons. With respect to this clone: The antigen is unknown.

The chain couples TRBV2 to TRBJ1-1; D is perhaps TRBD1 (6 bases). Source: unstimulated CD4+ T cells sorted from spleen or lymph node cells, taken before transplant. The receptor was isolated from a human donor who was the organ donor for an intestinal transplant. The CDR3 DNA follows: TGTGCCAGCAGTAAGGAACAGGGGAACACTGAAGCTTTCTTT. This codes for CASSKEQGNTEAFF.